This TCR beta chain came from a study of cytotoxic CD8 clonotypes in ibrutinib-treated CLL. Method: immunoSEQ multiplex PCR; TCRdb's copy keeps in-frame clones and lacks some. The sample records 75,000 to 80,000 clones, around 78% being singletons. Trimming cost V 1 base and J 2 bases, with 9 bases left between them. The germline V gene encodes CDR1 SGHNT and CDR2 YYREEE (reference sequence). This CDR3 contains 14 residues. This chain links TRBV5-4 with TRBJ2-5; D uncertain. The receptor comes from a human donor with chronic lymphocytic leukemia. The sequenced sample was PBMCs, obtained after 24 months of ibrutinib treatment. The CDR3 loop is CASSLWAIQETQYF. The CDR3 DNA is TGTGCCAGCAGCTTGTGGGCAATTCAAGAGACCCAGTACTTC.